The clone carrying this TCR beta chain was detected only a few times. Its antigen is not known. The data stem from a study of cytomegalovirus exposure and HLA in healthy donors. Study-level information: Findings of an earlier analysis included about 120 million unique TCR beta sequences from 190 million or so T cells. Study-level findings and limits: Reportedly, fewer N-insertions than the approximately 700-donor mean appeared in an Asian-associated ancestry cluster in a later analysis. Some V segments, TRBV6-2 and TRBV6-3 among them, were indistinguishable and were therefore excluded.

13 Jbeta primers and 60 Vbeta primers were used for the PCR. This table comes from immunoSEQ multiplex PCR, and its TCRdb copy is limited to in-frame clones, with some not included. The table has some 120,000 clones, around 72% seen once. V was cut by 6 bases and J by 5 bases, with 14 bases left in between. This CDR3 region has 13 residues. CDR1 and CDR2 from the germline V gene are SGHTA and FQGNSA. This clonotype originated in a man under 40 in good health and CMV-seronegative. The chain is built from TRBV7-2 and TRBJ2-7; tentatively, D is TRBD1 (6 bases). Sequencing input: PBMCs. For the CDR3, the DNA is TGTGCCAGCAGGTTAAACAGGGAGAACGAGCAGTACTTC. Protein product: CASRLNRENEQYF.